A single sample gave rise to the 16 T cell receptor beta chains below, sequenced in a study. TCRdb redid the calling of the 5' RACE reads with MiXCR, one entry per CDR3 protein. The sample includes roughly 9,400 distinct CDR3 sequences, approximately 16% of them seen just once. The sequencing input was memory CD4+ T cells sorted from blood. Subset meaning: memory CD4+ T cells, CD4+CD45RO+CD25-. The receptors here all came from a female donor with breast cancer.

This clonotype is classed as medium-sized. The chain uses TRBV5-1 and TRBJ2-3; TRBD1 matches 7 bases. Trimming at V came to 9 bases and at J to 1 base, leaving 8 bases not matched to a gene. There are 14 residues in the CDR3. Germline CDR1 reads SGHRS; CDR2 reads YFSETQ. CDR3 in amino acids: CATQSGQRTDTQYF. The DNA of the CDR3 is TGCGCCACTCAATCGGGACAGCGCACAGATACGCAGTATTTT.

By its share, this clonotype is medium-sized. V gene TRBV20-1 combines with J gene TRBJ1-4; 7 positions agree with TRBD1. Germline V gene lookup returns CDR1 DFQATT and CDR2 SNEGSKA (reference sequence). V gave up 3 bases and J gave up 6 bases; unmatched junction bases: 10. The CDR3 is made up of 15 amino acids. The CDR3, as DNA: TGCAGTGCTAGCGCCCAGGGGACAGTGGATGAAAAACTGTTTTTT. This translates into CSASAQGTVDEKLFF.

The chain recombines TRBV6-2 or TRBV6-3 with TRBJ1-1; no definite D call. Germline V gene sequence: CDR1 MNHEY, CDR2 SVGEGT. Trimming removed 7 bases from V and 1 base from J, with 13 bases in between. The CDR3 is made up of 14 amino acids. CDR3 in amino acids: CASTAVAPNTEAFF. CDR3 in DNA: TGTGCCAGCACTGCTGTGGCCCCGAACACTGAAGCTTTCTTT.

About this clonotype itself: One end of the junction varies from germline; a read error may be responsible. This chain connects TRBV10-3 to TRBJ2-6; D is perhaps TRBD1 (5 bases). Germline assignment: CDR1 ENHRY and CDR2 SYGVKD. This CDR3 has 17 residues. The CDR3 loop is CATSPRAGDSGANALTF. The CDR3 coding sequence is TGTGCCACCAGTCCTCGGGCCGGCGACTCTGGGGCCAACGCCCTGACTTTC.

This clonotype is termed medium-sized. CDR3 DNA sequence: TGTGCCAGCAGCTTGGGACAGGGTCAAGAGACCCAGTACTTC. This gives the protein CASSLGQGQETQYF. The gene calls are TRBV7-9 and TRBJ2-5, with 9 bases identical to TRBD1. The CDR3 has 14 residues. From germline, CDR1 is SEHNR and CDR2 FQNEAQ (reference sequence). V was pared by 3 bases and J by 2 bases, with 1 base of the junction left unmatched.

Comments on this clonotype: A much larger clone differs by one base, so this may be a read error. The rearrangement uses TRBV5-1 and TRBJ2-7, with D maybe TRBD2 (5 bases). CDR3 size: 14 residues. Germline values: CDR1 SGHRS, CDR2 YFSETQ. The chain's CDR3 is CASSSGGRLYEQHF. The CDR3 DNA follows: TGCGCCAGCAGCTCAGGAGGACGGCTCTACGAGCAGCACTTC.

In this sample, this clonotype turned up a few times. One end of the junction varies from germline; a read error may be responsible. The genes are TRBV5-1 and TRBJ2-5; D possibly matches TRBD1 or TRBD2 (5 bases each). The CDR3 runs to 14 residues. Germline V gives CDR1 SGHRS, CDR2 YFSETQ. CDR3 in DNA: TGCGCCGGCAGCTCGGGGACGGCGCAAGAGACCCAGTACTTC. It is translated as CAGSSGTAQETQYF.

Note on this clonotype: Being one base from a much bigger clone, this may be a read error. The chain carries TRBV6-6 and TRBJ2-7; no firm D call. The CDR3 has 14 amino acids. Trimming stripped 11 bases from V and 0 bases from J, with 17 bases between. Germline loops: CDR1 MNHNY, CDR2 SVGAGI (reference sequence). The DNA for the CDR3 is TGTGCCGGCATCCCCGGGCCGAGCTCCTACGAGCAGTACTTC. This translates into CAGIPGPSSYEQYF.

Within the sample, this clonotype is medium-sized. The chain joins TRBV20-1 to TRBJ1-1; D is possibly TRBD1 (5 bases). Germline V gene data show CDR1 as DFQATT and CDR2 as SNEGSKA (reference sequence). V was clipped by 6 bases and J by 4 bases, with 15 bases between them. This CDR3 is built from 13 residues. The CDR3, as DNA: TGCAGTGCAAATCGGCGGGGCGGCACTGAAGCTTTCTTT. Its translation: CSANRRGGTEAFF.

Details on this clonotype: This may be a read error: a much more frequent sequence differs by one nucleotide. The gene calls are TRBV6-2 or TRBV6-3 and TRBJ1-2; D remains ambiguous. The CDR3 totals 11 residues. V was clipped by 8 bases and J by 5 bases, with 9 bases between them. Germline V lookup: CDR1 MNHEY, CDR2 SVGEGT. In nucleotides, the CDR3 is TGTGCCAGCGCGGTGCGGTATGGCTACACCTTC. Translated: CASAVRYGYTF.

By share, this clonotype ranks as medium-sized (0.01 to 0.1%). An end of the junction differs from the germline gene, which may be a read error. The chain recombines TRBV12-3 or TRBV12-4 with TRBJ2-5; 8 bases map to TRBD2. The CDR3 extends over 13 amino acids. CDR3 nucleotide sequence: TGTGCCAGCAGTTTAGGTCAGCGGGAGAGCCAGTACTTC. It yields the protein CASSLGQRESQYF.

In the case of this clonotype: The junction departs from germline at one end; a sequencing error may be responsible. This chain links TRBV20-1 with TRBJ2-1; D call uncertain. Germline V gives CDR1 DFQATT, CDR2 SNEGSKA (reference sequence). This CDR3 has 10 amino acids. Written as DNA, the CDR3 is TGCAGTGCTAGGGGCCTTGAGCATTTCTTC. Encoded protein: CSARGLEHFF.

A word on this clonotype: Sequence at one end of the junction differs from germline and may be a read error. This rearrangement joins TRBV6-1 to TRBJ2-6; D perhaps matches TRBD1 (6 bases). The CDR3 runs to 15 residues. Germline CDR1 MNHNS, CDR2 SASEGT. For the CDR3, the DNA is TGTGCCAGCAGCGGACAGATCTCTGGGGCCAATGTCCCGACTTTC. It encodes CASSGQISGANVPTF.

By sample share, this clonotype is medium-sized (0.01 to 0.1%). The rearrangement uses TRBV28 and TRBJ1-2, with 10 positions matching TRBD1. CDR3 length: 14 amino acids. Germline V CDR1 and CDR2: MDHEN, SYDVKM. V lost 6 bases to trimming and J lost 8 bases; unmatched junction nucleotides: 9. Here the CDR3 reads CASRLLTGGDGYTF. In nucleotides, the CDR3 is TGTGCCAGCAGACTCCTGACAGGGGGCGACGGCTACACCTTC.

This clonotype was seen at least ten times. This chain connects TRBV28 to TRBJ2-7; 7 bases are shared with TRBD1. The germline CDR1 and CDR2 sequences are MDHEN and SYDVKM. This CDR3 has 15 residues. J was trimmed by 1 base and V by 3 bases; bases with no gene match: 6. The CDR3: CASSFQSTGSYEQYF. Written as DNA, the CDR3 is TGTGCCAGCAGTTTCCAATCGACAGGGTCCTACGAGCAGTACTTC.

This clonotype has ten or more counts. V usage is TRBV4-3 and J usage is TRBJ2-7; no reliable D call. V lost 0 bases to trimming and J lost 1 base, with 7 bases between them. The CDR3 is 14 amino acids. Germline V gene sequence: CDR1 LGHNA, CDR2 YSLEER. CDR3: CASSQDIFSYEQYF. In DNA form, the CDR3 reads TGCGCCAGCAGCCAAGATATCTTTTCCTACGAGCAGTACTTC.